The entry below gives a single T cell receptor (beta chain) sequence along with its context. The source of the sample is a study of blood T cell repertoires in COVID-19. At the level of the study: Acute and convalescent COVID-19 samples came from the United States, Italy and Spain.

The method was immunoSEQ multiplex PCR; TCRdb's version includes in-frame clones alone and lacks a portion of them. The table records approximately 150,000 clones, around 80% of them present only once. The V segment lost 4 bases and the J segment 7 bases; nucleotides outside the gene matches: 9. CDR3 length: 15 amino acids. Germline values: CDR1 MGHRA, CDR2 YSYEKL. Sequencing was done on a sample of peripheral blood. The gene calls are TRBV4-1 and TRBJ1-2, with 10 bases fitting TRBD1. This receptor was taken from a man in his sixties with active or convalescent COVID-19. This CDR3 is CASSRQVTGGTGYTF. DNA of the CDR3: TGCGCCAGCAGCCGACAAGTGACAGGGGGCACTGGCTACACCTTC.